This TCR beta chain came from a study of post-analysis software for immune sequencing data. Across the study: The study covered relapsing-remitting, secondary progressive and progressive-relapsing courses of multiple sclerosis.

Built from TCR beta cDNA, the libraries had unique molecular identifiers in them. The yield from about 1 to 10 million T cells was around 500,000 cDNA molecules in total. TCRdb re-called the PCR reads with MiXCR, one entry per CDR3 protein. Of a few hundred thousand distinct CDR3 sequences in the sample, 34% are singletons; the top ten hold approximately 6%. Study-wide results and caveats: By F measure, strong co-clustering occurred among samples prepared in the same batch. Compared against controls, patients with multiple sclerosis displayed significantly lower normalized Chao1 diversity. TRBV5-6, TRBV5-1 and TRBV20-1 were among five TRBV segments more frequent in patients than controls.

The CDR3 is 17 residues long. The J segment lost 2 bases and the V segment lost 6 bases, leaving 16 bases of the junction unmatched. The germline V gene encodes CDR1 KGHSH and CDR2 LQKENI. For this clonotype: The antigen remains unidentified.

Sequencing was carried out using blood. The sequence came from a girl aged 2 to 17 with multiple sclerosis. The rearrangement joins TRBV18 to TRBJ2-7, with 7 bases that match TRBD2. CDR3 coding DNA: TGTGCCAGCTCCCTAGTGGAAGCGAGCGGGGTACCCTACGAGCAGTACTTC. The encoded protein is CASSLVEASGVPYEQYF.